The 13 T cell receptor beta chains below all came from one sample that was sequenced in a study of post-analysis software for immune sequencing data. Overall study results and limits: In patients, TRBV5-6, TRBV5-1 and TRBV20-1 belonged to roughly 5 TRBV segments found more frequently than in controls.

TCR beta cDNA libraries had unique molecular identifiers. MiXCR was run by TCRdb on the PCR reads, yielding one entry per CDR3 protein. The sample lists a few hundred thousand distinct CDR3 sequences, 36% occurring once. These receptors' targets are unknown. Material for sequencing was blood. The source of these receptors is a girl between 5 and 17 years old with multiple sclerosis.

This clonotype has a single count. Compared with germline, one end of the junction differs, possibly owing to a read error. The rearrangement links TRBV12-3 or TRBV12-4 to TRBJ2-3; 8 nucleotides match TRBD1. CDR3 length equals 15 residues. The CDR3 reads CASSLLAGGADAQYF. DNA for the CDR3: TGTGCCAGCAGTTTACTAGCAGGGGGCGCAGATGCGCAGTATTTT.

The CDR3 DNA reads TGTGCCAGCAGTACAGGGGTGGGAAACACTGAAGCTTTCTTT. This gives the protein CASSTGVGNTEAFF. The gene calls are TRBV27 and TRBJ1-1; 7 bases are a match to TRBD1. CDR3 length equals 14 residues. Germline V gives CDR1 MNHEY, CDR2 SMNVEV (reference sequence). V dropped 5 bases and J dropped 2; count of bases not matched to a gene: 5.

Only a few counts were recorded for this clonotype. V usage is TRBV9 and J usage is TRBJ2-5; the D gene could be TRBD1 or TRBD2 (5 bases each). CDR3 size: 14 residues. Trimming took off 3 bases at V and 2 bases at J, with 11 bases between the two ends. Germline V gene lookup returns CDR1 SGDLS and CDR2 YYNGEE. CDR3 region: CASSGRDVQETQYF. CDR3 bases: TGTGCCAGCAGCGGCCGGGACGTACAAGAGACCCAGTACTTC.

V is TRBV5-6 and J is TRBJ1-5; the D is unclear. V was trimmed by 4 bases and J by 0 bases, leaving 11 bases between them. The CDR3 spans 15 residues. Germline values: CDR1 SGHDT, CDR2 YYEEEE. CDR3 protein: CASSNSLASNQPQHF. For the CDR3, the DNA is TGTGCCAGCAGCAACTCTCTGGCTAGCAATCAGCCCCAGCATTTT.

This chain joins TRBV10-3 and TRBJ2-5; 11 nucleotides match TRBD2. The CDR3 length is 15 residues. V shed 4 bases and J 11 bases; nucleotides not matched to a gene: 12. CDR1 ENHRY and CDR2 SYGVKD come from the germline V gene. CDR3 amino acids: CAISALAGDVNEQYF. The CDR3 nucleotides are TGTGCCATCAGTGCACTAGCGGGAGATGTAAATGAGCAGTACTTC.

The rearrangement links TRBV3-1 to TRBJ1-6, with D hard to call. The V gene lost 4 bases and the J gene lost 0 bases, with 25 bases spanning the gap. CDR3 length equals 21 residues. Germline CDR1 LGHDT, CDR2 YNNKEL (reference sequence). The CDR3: CASSPRATPRVWSSYNSPLHF. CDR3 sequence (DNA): TGTGCCAGCAGCCCCCGGGCCACTCCCCGCGTATGGAGCTCCTATAATTCACCCCTCCACTTT.

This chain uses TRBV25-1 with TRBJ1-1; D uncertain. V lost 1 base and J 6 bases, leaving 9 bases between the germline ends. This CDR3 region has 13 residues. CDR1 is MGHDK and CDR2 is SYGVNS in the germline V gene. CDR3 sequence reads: CASSELGHSEAFF. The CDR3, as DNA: TGTGCCAGCAGTGAATTAGGGCACTCTGAAGCTTTCTTT. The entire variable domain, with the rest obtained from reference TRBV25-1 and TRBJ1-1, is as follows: EADIYQTPRYLVIGTGKKITLECSQTMGHDKMYWYQQDPGMELHLIHYSYGVNSTEKGDLSSESTVSRIRTEHFPLTLESARPSHTSQYLCASSELGHSEAFFGQGTRLTVV.

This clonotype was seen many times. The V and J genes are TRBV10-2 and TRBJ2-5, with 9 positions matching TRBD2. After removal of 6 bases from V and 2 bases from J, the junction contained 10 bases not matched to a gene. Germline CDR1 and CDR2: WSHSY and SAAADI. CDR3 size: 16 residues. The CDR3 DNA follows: TGCGCCAGCAGGGGATTGATAGCGGGGGAACAAGAGACCCAGTACTTC. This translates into CASRGLIAGEQETQYF.

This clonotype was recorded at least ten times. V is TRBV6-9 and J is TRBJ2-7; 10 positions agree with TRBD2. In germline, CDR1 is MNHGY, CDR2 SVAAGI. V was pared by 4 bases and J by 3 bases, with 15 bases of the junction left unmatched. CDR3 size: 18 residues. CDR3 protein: CASSFSSSGSEGIYEQYF. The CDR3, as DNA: TGTGCCAGCAGTTTTTCCTCTAGCGGGAGCGAAGGGATCTACGAGCAGTACTTC.

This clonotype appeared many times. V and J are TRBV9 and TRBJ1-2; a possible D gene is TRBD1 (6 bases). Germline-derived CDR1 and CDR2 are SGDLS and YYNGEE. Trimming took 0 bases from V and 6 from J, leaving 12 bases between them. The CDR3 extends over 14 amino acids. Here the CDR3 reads CASSVDHRENGYTF. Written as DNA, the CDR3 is TGTGCCAGCAGCGTAGACCACAGGGAGAATGGCTACACCTTC.

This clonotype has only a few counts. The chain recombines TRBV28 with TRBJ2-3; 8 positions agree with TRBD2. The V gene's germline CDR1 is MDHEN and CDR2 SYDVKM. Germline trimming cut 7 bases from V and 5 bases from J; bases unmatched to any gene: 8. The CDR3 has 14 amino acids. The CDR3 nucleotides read TGTGCCAGCAATAATCCGGGAGGGAGAGATACGCAGTATTTT. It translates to CASNNPGGRDTQYF.

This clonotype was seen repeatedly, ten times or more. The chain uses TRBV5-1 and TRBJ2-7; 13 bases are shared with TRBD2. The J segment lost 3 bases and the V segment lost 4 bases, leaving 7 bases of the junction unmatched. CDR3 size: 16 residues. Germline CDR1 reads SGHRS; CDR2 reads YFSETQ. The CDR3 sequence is CASSDRTSGSFYEQYF. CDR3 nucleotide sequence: TGCGCCAGCAGCGATCGGACTAGCGGGAGCTTCTACGAGCAGTACTTC.

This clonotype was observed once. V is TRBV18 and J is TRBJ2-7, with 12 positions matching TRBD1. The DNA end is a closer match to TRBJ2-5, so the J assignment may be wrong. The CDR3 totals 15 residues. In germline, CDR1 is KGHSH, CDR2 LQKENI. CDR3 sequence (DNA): TGTGCCAGCTCAGCCCGGGACAGGGGGCGAGAGACCCAGTACTTC. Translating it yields CASSARDRGRETQYF.